The 6 T cell receptor beta chains presented below share a single source sample, sequenced in a study of blood T cell repertoires in COVID-19. Measured with immunoSEQ multiplex PCR; TCRdb has only the in-frame clones, and not every one. Here the sample spans around 170,000 clones, 60% to 80% being singletons. The source material was PBMCs or T cells enriched from blood (not recorded which). These TCRs come from a man between 60 and 75 years old who had been exposed to COVID-19.

The CDR3 DNA sequence: TGTGCCAGCAGCCAAACCGGGACAGGGAATTCACCCCTCCACTTT. Translating it yields CASSQTGTGNSPLHF. The chain employs TRBV3-1 (or the pseudogene TRBV3-2) and TRBJ1-6; 9 bases match TRBD1. Per germline, CDR1 LGHDT and CDR2 YNNKEL (reference sequence). The ends lost 2 bases at V and 7 bases at J; junction bases unmatched: 3. This CDR3 comprises 15 residues.

The chain couples TRBV30 to TRBJ1-2, with unresolved D. The CDR3 extends over 14 amino acids. Between the trimmed V and J ends, which lost 4 bases and 0 bases, there was a span of 12 bases. CDR1 and CDR2 (germline): GTSNPN, SVGIG (reference sequence). CDR3 bases: TGTGCCTGGAACGGGGTCCCGACTAACTATGGCTACACCTTC. This sequence encodes CAWNGVPTNYGYTF.

This chain connects TRBV9 to TRBJ2-3, with TRBD1 identical over 7 bases. CDR1 SGDLS and CDR2 YYNGEE come from the germline V gene. The CDR3 totals 14 residues. Trimming removed 3 bases from V and 3 bases from J; junction bases left unmatched: 4. The CDR3 DNA is TGTGCCAGCAGCGCTAGACAGGGTACAGATACGCAGTATTTT. Translating gives CASSARQGTDTQYF.

This sequence joins TRBV11-2 and TRBJ2-1; 12 positions match TRBD2. Germline CDR1 reads SGHAT; CDR2 reads FQNNGV. The CDR3 totals 16 residues. V lost 5 bases, J lost 8 bases, and 10 bases stayed unmatched. The CDR3 sequence: CASSLASGRGSDEQFF. CDR3 DNA: TGTGCCAGCAGCCTAGCTAGCGGGAGGGGATCGGATGAGCAGTTCTTC. The whole variable domain, filled in from reference TRBV11-2 and TRBJ2-1, reads EAGVAQSPRYKIIEKRQSVAFWCNPISGHATLYWYQQILGQGPKLLIQFQNNGVVDDSQLPKDRFSAERLKGVDSTLKIQPAKLEDSAVYLCASSLASGRGSDEQFFGPGTRLTVL.

The sample holds one count of this clone. The CDR3 region has the DNA TGTGCCAGTAGTATGCAACGAAGCGGGAGGAGCTCCTACAATGAGCAGTTCTTC. It codes for CASSMQRSGRSSYNEQFF. The rearrangement uses TRBV19 and TRBJ2-1; 9 positions match TRBD2. The V gene's germline CDR1 is LNHDA and CDR2 SQIVND (reference sequence). The CDR3 sequence is 18 residues long. V shed 3 bases, J shed 0 bases, and the junction held 9 bases outside the gene matches.

DNA of the CDR3: TGTGCCAGCAGCTTAGGGACTAGCGGGAGGTCCTTCGCCTACGAGCAGTACTTC. Translated, it gives CASSLGTSGRSFAYEQYF. The chain carries TRBV7-8 and TRBJ2-7, with 14 bases matching TRBD2. V dropped 1 base and J dropped 2; count of bases not matched to a gene: 7. Germline CDR1 and CDR2: SGHVS and FQNEAQ. The CDR3 loop spans 18 amino acids. Filled out from reference TRBV7-8 and TRBJ2-7, the complete variable domain reads GAGVSQSPRYKVAKRGQDVALRCDPISGHVSLFWYQQALGQGPEFLTYFQNEAQLDKSGLPSDRFFAERPEGSVSTLKIQRTQQEDSAVYLCASSLGTSGRSFAYEQYFGPGTRLTVT.